The 15 T cell receptor beta chains below were found in one sample sequenced in a study of cytomegalovirus exposure and HLA in healthy donors. The PCR contained 60 Vbeta and 13 Jbeta primers. TCRdb keeps only in-frame clones here, not all; method: immunoSEQ multiplex PCR. The top ten clones hold roughly 1.4% of a sample with about 180,000 clones, 82% of them seen once. The sequencing input was PBMCs. These TCRs come from a man between 35 and 55 years old in good health and CMV-seronegative.

The CDR3 DNA reads TGCAGCGTTGTAACCGCAGGACTAGGGGATCAGCCCCAGCATTTT. This sequence encodes CSVVTAGLGDQPQHF. The V call is TRBV29-1, the J call TRBJ1-5; TRBD1 might be the D (5 bases). The CDR3 sequence is 15 residues long. CDR1 is SQVTM and CDR2 is ANQGSEA in the germline V gene. With 4 bases removed from V and 5 bases from J, the gap between germline ends came to 18 bases.

The rearrangement joins TRBV6-4 to TRBJ2-5; 13 bases map to TRBD2. The CDR3 is made up of 15 amino acids. Looked up from germline, CDR1 is MRHNA and CDR2 is SNTAGT. The trim removed 10 bases at V and 0 bases at J, leaving 5 bases unmatched. Here the CDR3 reads CATIGTSGDQETQYF. CDR3 sequence (DNA): TGTGCCACTATAGGGACTAGCGGGGACCAAGAGACCCAGTACTTC.

The rearrangement links TRBV11-2 to TRBJ2-7; D gene uncertain. The CDR3 loop spans 11 amino acids. Germline V gene data show CDR1 as SGHAT and CDR2 as FQNNGV. V was pared by 5 bases and J by 3 bases, with 5 bases between. Here the CDR3 reads CASSASYEQYF. The CDR3 coding sequence is TGTGCCAGCAGCGCCAGCTACGAGCAGTACTTC.

This clone appeared a few times. CDR3 sequence reads: CASSPNGQGGTGELFF. DNA of the CDR3: TGTGCCAGCAGCCCTAATGGACAGGGTGGAACCGGGGAGCTGTTTTTT. The gene calls are TRBV4-2 and TRBJ2-2, with 8 bases lining up with TRBD1. Germline values: CDR1 LGHNA, CDR2 YNFKEQ. V lost 4 bases and J lost 5; bases outside the gene matches: 9. The CDR3 is 16 amino acids.

DNA of the CDR3: TGTGCCAGCAGTCAACGATTGACAGGGGCACATGAAAAACTGTTTTTT. Its translation: CASSQRLTGAHEKLFF. The V call is TRBV7-9, the J call TRBJ1-4; 8 nucleotides line up with TRBD1. CDR1 and CDR2 from the germline V gene are SEHNR and FQNEAQ (reference sequence). CDR3 size: 16 residues. The junction had 12 bases not matched to a gene; V was cut back by 6 bases and J by 6 bases.

J is TRBJ1-2 and V is TRBV9; 7 bases are a match to TRBD1. The V and J ends lost 4 bases and 4 bases, in that order; junction bases with no gene match: 4. The CDR3 totals 13 residues. The germline gives CDR1 SGDLS, CDR2 YYNGEE. In DNA form, the CDR3 reads TGTGCCAGCAGCAGAGACAGGGCCTATGGCTACACCTTC. Its protein product is CASSRDRAYGYTF.

This clone was counted between two and nine times. This sequence joins TRBV9 and TRBJ2-4, with D possibly being TRBD2 (5 bases). The germline V gene encodes CDR1 SGDLS and CDR2 YYNGEE. The CDR3 length is 16 residues. The V and J ends lost 0 bases and 7 bases respectively, with 17 bases between them. The CDR3: CASSVAGETGLNIQYF. CDR3 coding DNA: TGTGCCAGCAGCGTAGCTGGGGAAACGGGGTTGAACATTCAGTACTTC.

The chain carries TRBV30 and TRBJ1-1, with unresolved D. Germline V CDR1 and CDR2: GTSNPN, SVGIG (reference sequence). Trimming cost V 4 bases and J 0 bases, with 9 bases left between them. CDR3 size: 13 residues. The CDR3 coding sequence is TGTGCCTGGATGAGGCTGATGAACACTGAAGCTTTCTTT. The encoded protein is CAWMRLMNTEAFF.

The chain uses TRBV6-5 and TRBJ1-1; D gene ambiguous. The CDR3 length is 14 residues. The ends were cut back, 6 bases at V and 6 bases at J, with 17 bases in the middle. Germline CDR1 is MNHEY and CDR2 is SVGAGI. Written as DNA, the CDR3 is TGTGCCAGCAGCCGCGATCCGGTCGGGGCTGAAGCTTTCTTT. Translating gives CASSRDPVGAEAFF.

The rearrangement links TRBV7-8 to TRBJ1-2; possibly TRBD1 for D (6 bases). This CDR3 has 12 residues. V gave up 5 bases and J gave up 4 bases, with 8 bases separating them. Germline assignment: CDR1 SGHVS and CDR2 FQNEAQ. This CDR3 reads CASSGQLYGYTF. CDR3 DNA sequence: TGTGCCAGCAGCGGACAGCTCTATGGCTACACCTTC.

This chain connects TRBV7-9 to TRBJ1-2, with D possibly matching TRBD1 (6 bases). Germline V CDR1 and CDR2: SEHNR, FQNEAQ (reference sequence). The CDR3 is 13 amino acids. The ends were cut back, 5 bases at V and 4 bases at J, with 11 bases in the middle. The CDR3 region has the DNA TGTGCCAGCAGCCCGGACAGCATCTATGGCTACACCTTC. It is translated as CASSPDSIYGYTF.

V usage is TRBV19 and J usage is TRBJ2-3; D possibly corresponds to TRBD1 (6 bases). Germline lookup yields CDR1 LNHDA and CDR2 SQIVND (reference sequence). The CDR3 is 14 amino acids. With 5 bases removed from V and 6 bases from J, the gap between germline ends came to 15 bases. DNA of the CDR3: TGTGCCAGTAGTCCCGGACAGACCAGGGATACGCAGTATTTT. The encoded protein is CASSPGQTRDTQYF.

The rearrangement uses TRBV7-9 and TRBJ1-6, with 7 positions matching TRBD1. Losses at the gene ends were 2 bases for V and 10 bases for J; bases not matched to a gene: 8. Looked up from germline, CDR1 is SEHNR and CDR2 is FQNEAQ (reference sequence). There are 15 residues in the CDR3. CDR3 in DNA: TGTGCCAGCAGCTTATTACAGGGGATTTGGTCACCCCTCCACTTT. As protein: CASSLLQGIWSPLHF.

J is TRBJ2-1 and V is TRBV9; D ambiguous. The CDR3 contains 12 residues. Germline CDR1 is SGDLS and CDR2 is YYNGEE. Between the trimmed V and J ends, which lost 3 bases and 7 bases, there was a span of 8 bases. This chain's CDR3 is CASSDPRNEQFF. The DNA for the CDR3 is TGTGCCAGCAGCGACCCTAGGAATGAGCAGTTCTTC.

V and J are TRBV18 and TRBJ2-7; TRBD1 agrees at 8 bases. V dropped 2 bases and J dropped 6; count of bases not matched to a gene: 3. The germline CDR1 and CDR2 sequences are KGHSH and LQKENI. The CDR3 sequence is 13 residues long. The CDR3 reads CASSPLDRGEQYF. The CDR3 nucleotides read TGTGCCAGCTCACCATTAGACAGGGGCGAGCAGTACTTC.